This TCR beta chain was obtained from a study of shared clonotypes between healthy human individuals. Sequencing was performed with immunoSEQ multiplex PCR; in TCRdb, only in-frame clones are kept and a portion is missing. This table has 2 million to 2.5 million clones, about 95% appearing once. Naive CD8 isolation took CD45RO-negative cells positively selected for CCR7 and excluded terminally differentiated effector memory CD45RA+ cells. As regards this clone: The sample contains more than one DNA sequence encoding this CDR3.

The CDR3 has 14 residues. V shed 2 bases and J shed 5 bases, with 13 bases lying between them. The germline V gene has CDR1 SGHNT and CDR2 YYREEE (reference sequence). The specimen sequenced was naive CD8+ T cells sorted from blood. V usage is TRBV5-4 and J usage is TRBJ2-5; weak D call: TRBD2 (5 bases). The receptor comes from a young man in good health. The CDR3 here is CASSFGLAGETQYF. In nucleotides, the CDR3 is TGTGCCAGCAGCTTCGGGCTAGCCGGTGAGACCCAGTACTTC.